A selection of T cell receptor beta chains follows, all from one sample in a study of spatial heterogeneity in lung cancer. TCRdb called the 5' RACE reads again in MiXCR, with one record for every CDR3 protein. The table lists some 41,000 distinct CDR3 sequences, approximately 7% of them singletons. This specimen consisted of PBMCs, obtained at surgery. Receptors were obtained from a female donor with early-stage non-small cell lung cancer. CDR3s include the opening cysteine and the closing phenylalanine or tryptophan. D genes are given only for firm matches. Clone size appears in some rows only: once, few, many, or a class for an expanded clone.

j_gene: TRBJ1-2
abundance: -
v_gene: TRBV7-9
d_gene: TRBD1
CDR3aa: CASSLVDRGYGYTF
CDR3nt: TGTGCCAGCAGCTTAGTTGACAGGGGGTACGGCTACACCTTC

j_gene: TRBJ2-5
abundance: many
v_gene: TRBV7-2
d_gene: -
CDR3aa: CASSLRGGRETQYF
CDR3nt: TGTGCCAGCAGCTTAAGGGGGGGCCGAGAGACCCAGTACTTC

j_gene: TRBJ1-3
abundance: -
v_gene: TRBV28
d_gene: -
CDR3aa: CASSPLVKPGNTIYF
CDR3nt: TGTGCCAGCAGTCCTCTTGTGAAGCCAGGAAACACCATATATTTT

j_gene: TRBJ1-3
abundance: few
v_gene: TRBV7-2
d_gene: TRBD1
CDR3aa: CASSNRGTGRNTIYF
CDR3nt: TGTGCCAGCAGCAACCGAGGGACAGGGAGGAACACCATATATTTT

j_gene: TRBJ2-1
abundance: many
v_gene: TRBV5-6
d_gene: TRBD2
CDR3aa: CASSFGLAGTYNEQFF
CDR3nt: TGTGCCAGCAGTTTCGGACTAGCGGGGACCTACAATGAGCAGTTCTTC

j_gene: TRBJ1-2
abundance: -
v_gene: TRBV20-1
d_gene: -
CDR3aa: CSAVADYGYTF
CDR3nt: TGCAGTGCTGTGGCCGACTATGGCTACACCTTC

j_gene: TRBJ1-5
abundance: -
v_gene: TRBV20-1
d_gene: -
CDR3aa: CSARSGGRVQPQHF
CDR3nt: TGCAGTGCTAGATCTGGGGGGCGAGTTCAGCCCCAGCATTTT

j_gene: TRBJ1-1
abundance: -
v_gene: TRBV29-1
d_gene: -
CDR3aa: CSVGEGRTEAFF
CDR3nt: TGCAGCGTTGGTGAGGGGAGGACTGAAGCTTTCTTT

j_gene: TRBJ1-2
abundance: many
v_gene: TRBV20-1
d_gene: TRBD1
CDR3aa: CSARDSYNYGYTF
CDR3nt: TGCAGTGCGAGGGACAGTTATAACTATGGCTACACCTTC

j_gene: TRBJ1-1
abundance: many
v_gene: TRBV12-3/TRBV12-4
d_gene: -
CDR3aa: CASSFRRGGTEAFF
CDR3nt: TGTGCCAGCAGTTTTCGAAGGGGAGGCACTGAAGCTTTCTTT

j_gene: TRBJ1-6
abundance: many
v_gene: TRBV28
d_gene: TRBD1
CDR3aa: CASSPQGESPLHF
CDR3nt: TGTGCCAGCAGTCCTCAGGGGGAATCACCCCTCCACTTT

j_gene: TRBJ1-4
abundance: few
v_gene: TRBV29-1
d_gene: -
CDR3aa: CSVRLGVGKLFF
CDR3nt: TGCAGCGTACGACTGGGGGTAGGGAAACTGTTTTTT

j_gene: TRBJ2-5
abundance: -
v_gene: TRBV5-1
d_gene: TRBD1
CDR3aa: CASSTGAHPEAGETQYF
CDR3nt: TGCGCCAGCAGTACAGGGGCCCATCCAGAAGCCGGAGAGACCCAGTACTTC

j_gene: TRBJ1-3
abundance: many
v_gene: TRBV7-9
d_gene: -
CDR3aa: CASTRGGSGNTIYF
CDR3nt: TGTGCCAGCACCCGAGGCGGGTCTGGAAACACCATATATTTT

j_gene: TRBJ2-5
abundance: many
v_gene: TRBV5-1
d_gene: TRBD2
CDR3aa: CASSLSAQRGSEETQYF
CDR3nt: TGCGCCAGCAGCTTGAGTGCCCAGCGGGGGAGCGAAGAGACCCAGTACTTC

j_gene: TRBJ1-3
abundance: -
v_gene: TRBV20-1
d_gene: -
CDR3aa: CSVYRAEGNTIYF
CDR3nt: TGCAGTGTATACAGGGCGGAAGGAAACACCATATATTTT

j_gene: TRBJ2-7
abundance: few
v_gene: TRBV12-3/TRBV12-4
d_gene: -
CDR3aa: CASGLPRQRQYF
CDR3nt: TGTGCCAGCGGGCTCCCTAGACAAAGGCAGTACTTC

j_gene: TRBJ2-1
abundance: -
v_gene: TRBV20-1
d_gene: -
CDR3aa: CSARTPGPNYNEQFF
CDR3nt: TGCAGTGCTAGAACCCCGGGACCGAACTACAATGAGCAGTTCTTC

j_gene: TRBJ1-5
abundance: many
v_gene: TRBV20-1
d_gene: TRBD1
CDR3aa: CSATTGKGNQPQHF
CDR3nt: TGCAGTGCCACGACAGGGAAGGGCAATCAGCCCCAGCATTTT

j_gene: TRBJ1-2
abundance: many
v_gene: TRBV7-2
d_gene: -
CDR3aa: CASSSLEGANYGYTF
CDR3nt: TGTGCCAGCAGCTCGTTGGAAGGGGCTAACTATGGCTACACCTTC

j_gene: TRBJ1-4
abundance: few
v_gene: TRBV27
d_gene: -
CDR3aa: CASSPYRGPVAEKLFF
CDR3nt: TGTGCCAGCAGTCCCTACCGGGGTCCTGTGGCGGAAAAACTGTTTTTT

j_gene: TRBJ2-1
abundance: -
v_gene: TRBV7-2
d_gene: -
CDR3aa: CAGCSTASSYNEQFF
CDR3nt: TGTGCCGGATGTTCGACCGCGAGCTCCTACAATGAGCAGTTCTTC

j_gene: TRBJ2-1
abundance: many
v_gene: TRBV9
d_gene: -
CDR3aa: CASSVVGLASHEQFF
CDR3nt: TGTGCCAGCAGCGTAGTCGGGCTAGCGAGTCATGAGCAGTTCTTC

j_gene: TRBJ2-3
abundance: -
v_gene: TRBV7-6
d_gene: -
CDR3aa: CASSSRDLRDTQYF
CDR3nt: TGTGCCAGCAGCTCCCGGGACCTCCGAGATACGCAGTATTTT

j_gene: TRBJ2-1
abundance: many
v_gene: TRBV3-1
d_gene: -
CDR3aa: CASSQELARSSYNEQFF
CDR3nt: TGTGCCAGCAGCCAAGAACTAGCCAGGAGCTCCTACAATGAGCAGTTCTTC

j_gene: TRBJ1-6
abundance: -
v_gene: TRBV6-6
d_gene: TRBD1
CDR3aa: CASSLGLQGIAPLHF
CDR3nt: TGTGCCAGCAGCCTCGGCTTACAGGGGATCGCACCCCTCCACTTT

j_gene: TRBJ1-2
abundance: many
v_gene: TRBV12-3/TRBV12-4
d_gene: -
CDR3aa: CASSPDLNYGYTF
CDR3nt: TGTGCCAGCAGTCCTGATTTGAACTATGGCTACACCTTC

j_gene: TRBJ2-2
abundance: many
v_gene: TRBV3-2
d_gene: -
CDR3aa: CASRVNTGELFF
CDR3nt: TGTGCCAGCAGGGTGAACACCGGGGAGCTGTTTTTT

j_gene: TRBJ2-2
abundance: -
v_gene: TRBV5-1
d_gene: TRBD1
CDR3aa: CASSSGQANTGELFF
CDR3nt: TGCGCCAGCAGCTCTGGACAGGCGAACACCGGGGAGCTGTTTTTT

j_gene: TRBJ1-5
abundance: -
v_gene: TRBV4-1
d_gene: TRBD1
CDR3aa: CASSQDGTDQPQHF
CDR3nt: TGCGCCAGCAGCCAAGATGGGACAGATCAGCCCCAGCATTTT

j_gene: TRBJ2-1
abundance: -
v_gene: TRBV5-1
d_gene: TRBD1
CDR3aa: CASSSTGQGTYNEQFF
CDR3nt: TGCGCCAGCAGCTCCACGGGACAGGGGACTTACAATGAGCAGTTCTTC